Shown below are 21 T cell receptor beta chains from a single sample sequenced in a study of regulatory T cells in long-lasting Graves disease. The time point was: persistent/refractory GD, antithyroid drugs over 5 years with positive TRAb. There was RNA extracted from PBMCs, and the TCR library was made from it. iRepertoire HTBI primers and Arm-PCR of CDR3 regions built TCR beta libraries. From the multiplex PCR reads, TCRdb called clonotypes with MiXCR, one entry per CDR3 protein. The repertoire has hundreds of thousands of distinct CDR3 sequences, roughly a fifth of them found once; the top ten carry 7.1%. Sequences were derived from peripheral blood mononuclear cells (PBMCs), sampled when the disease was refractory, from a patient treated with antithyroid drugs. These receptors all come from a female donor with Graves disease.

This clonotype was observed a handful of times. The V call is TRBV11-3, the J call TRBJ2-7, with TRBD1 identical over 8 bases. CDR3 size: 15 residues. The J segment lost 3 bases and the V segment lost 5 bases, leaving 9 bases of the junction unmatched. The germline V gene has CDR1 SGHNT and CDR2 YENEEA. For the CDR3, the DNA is TGTGCCAGCAGCGCAAGGACAGGGAAAGACTACGAGCAGTACTTC. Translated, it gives CASSARTGKDYEQYF.

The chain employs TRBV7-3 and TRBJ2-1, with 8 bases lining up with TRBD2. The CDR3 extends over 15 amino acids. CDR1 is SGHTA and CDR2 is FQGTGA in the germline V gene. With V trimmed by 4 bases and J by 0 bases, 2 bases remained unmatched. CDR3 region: CASSSTSGSYNEQFF. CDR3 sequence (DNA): TGTGCCAGCAGCTCAACTAGCGGCTCCTACAATGAGCAGTTCTTC. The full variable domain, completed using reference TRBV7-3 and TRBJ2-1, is GAGVSQTPSNKVTEKGKYVELRCDPISGHTALYWYRQSLGQGPEFLIYFQGTGAADDSGLPNDRFFAVRPEGSVSTLKIQRTERGDSAVYLCASSSTSGSYNEQFFGPGTRLTVL.

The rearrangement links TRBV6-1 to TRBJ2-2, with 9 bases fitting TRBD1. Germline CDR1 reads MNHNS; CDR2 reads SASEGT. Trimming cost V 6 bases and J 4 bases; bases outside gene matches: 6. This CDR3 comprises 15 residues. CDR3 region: CASRAGTGTTGELFF. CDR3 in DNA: TGTGCCAGCAGAGCCGGGACAGGGACCACCGGGGAGCTGTTTTTT.

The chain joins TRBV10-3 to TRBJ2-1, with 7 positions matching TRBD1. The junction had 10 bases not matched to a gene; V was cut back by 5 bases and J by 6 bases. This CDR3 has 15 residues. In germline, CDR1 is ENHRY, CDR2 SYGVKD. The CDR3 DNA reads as TGTGCCATCAGTCCACCAGGGGGTAGGGGCAATGAGCAGTTCTTC. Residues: CAISPPGGRGNEQFF.

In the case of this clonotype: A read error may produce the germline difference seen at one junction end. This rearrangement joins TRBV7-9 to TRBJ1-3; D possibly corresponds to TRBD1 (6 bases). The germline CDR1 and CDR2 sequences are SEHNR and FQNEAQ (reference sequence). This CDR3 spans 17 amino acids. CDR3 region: CASILRDIGGSGNTIYF. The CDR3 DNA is TGTGCCAGCATCTTAAGGGACATCGGGGGCTCTGGAAACACCATATATTTT. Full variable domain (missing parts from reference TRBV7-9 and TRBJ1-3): DTGVSQNPRHKITKRGQNVTFRCDPISEHNRLYWYRQTLGQGPEFLTYFQNEAQLEKSRLLSDRFSAERPKGSFSTLEIQRTEQGDSAMYLCASILRDIGGSGNTIYFGEGSWLTVV.

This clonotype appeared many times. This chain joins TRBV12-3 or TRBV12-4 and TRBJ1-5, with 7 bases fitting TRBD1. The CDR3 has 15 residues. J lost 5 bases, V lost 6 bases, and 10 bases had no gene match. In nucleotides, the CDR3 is TGTGCCAGCAGATCACCACAGGGGAAGGATCAGCCCCAGCATTTT. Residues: CASRSPQGKDQPQHF.

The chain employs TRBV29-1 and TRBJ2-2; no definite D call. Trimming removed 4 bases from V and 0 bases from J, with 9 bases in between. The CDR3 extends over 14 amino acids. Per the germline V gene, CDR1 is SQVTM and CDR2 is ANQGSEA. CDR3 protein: CSVVSQTNTGELFF. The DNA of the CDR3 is TGCAGCGTTGTTAGCCAGACGAACACCGGGGAGCTGTTTTTT.

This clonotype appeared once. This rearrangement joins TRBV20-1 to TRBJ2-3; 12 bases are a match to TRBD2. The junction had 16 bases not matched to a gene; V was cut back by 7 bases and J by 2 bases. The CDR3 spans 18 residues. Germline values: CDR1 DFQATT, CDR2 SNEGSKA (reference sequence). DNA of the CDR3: TGCAGTGGGGAAGGGGCTAGCGGGAGGGCCGGAGTCACAGATACGCAGTATTTT. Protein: CSGEGASGRAGVTDTQYF.

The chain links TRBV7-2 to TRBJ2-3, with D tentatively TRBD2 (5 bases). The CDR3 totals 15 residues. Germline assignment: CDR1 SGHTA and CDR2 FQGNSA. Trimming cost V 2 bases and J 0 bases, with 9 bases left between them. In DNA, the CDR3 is TGTGCCAGCAGCTTAAGGCGGACTAGCACAGATACGCAGTATTTT. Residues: CASSLRRTSTDTQYF.

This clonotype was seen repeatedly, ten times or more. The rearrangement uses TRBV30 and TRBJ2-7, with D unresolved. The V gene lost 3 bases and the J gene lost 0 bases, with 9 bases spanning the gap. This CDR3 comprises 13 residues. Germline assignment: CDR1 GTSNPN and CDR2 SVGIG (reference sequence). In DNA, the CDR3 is TGTGCCTGGAGGAGGAGTGGCTCCTACGAGCAGTACTTC. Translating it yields CAWRRSGSYEQYF.

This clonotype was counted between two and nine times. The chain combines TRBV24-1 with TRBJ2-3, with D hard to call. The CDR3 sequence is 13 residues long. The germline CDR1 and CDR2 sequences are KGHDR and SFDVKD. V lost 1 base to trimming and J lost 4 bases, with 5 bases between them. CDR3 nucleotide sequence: TGTGCCACCAGTGATTTTGGCGCAGATACGCAGTATTTT. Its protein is CATSDFGADTQYF.

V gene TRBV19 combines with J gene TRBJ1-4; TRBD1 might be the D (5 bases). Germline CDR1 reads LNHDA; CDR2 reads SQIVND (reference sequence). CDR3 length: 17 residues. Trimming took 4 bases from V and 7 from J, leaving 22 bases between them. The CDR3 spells CASSTPPNRWNFEKLFF. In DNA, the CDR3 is TGTGCCAGTAGTACCCCCCCGAACAGGTGGAACTTTGAAAAACTGTTTTTT.

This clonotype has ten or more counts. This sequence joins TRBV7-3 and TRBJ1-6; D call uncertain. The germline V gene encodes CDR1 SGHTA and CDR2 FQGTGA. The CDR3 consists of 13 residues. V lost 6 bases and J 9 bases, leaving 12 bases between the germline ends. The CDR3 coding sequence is TGTGCCAGCAGTAGGTTATCGGGTTCACCCCTCCACTTT. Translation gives CASSRLSGSPLHF. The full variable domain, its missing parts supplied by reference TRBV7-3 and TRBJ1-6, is GAGVSQTPSNKVTEKGKYVELRCDPISGHTALYWYRQSLGQGPEFLIYFQGTGAADDSGLPNDRFFAVRPEGSVSTLKIQRTERGDSAVYLCASSRLSGSPLHFGNGTRLTVT.

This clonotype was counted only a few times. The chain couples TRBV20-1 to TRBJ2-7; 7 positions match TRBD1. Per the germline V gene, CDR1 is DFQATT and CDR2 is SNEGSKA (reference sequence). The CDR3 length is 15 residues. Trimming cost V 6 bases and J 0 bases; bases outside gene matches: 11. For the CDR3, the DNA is TGCAGTGCGTTAGATCCGGACAGGAGCTCCTACGAGCAGTACTTC. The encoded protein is CSALDPDRSSYEQYF.

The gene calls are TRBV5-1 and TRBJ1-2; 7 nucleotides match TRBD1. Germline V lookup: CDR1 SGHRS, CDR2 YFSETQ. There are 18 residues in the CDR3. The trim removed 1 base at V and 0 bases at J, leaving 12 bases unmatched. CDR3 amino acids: CASSLPKTGTETNYGYTF. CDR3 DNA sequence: TGCGCCAGCAGCTTGCCTAAAACCGGGACAGAGACTAACTATGGCTACACCTTC.

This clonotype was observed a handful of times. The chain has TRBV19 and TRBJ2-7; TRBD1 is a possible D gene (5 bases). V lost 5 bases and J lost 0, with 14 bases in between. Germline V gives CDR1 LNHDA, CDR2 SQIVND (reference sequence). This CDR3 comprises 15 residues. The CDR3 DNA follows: TGTGCCAGTAGTGGTAGGCTCGACAGCTCCTACGAGCAGTACTTC. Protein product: CASSGRLDSSYEQYF.

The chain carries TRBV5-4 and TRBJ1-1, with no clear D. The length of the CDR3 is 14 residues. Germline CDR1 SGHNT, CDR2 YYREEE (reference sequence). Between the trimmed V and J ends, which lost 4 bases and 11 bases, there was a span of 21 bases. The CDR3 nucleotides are TGTGCCAGCAGCGCCACAGAAGAGTATTCCCAGGCTTTCTTT. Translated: CASSATEEYSQAFF.

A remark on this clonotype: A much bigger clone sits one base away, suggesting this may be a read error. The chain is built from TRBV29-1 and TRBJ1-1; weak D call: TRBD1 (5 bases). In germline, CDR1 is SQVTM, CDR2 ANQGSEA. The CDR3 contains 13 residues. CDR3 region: CSVDRDWSTEALF. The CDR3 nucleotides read TGCAGCGTCGACAGAGACTGGAGCACTGAAGCTCTCTTT.

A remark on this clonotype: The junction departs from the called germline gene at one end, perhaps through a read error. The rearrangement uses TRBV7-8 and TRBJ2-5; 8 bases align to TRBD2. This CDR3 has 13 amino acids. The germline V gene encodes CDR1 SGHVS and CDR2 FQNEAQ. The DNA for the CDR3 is TGTGCCAGCAGCTTAGCCGGGGGGGAGACCCAGTGCTTC. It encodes CASSLAGGETQCF.

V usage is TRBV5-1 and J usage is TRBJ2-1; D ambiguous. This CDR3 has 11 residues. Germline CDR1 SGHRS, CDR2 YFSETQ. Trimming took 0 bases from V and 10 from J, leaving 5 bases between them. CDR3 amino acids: CASSLAQEQFF. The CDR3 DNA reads TGCGCCAGCAGCTTGGCTCAGGAGCAGTTCTTC.

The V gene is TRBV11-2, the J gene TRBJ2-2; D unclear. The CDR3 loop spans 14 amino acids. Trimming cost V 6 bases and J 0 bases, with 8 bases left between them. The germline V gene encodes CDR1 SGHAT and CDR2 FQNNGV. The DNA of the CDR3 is TGTGCCAGCAGATCACAATCGAACACCGGGGAGCTGTTTTTT. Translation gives CASRSQSNTGELFF.